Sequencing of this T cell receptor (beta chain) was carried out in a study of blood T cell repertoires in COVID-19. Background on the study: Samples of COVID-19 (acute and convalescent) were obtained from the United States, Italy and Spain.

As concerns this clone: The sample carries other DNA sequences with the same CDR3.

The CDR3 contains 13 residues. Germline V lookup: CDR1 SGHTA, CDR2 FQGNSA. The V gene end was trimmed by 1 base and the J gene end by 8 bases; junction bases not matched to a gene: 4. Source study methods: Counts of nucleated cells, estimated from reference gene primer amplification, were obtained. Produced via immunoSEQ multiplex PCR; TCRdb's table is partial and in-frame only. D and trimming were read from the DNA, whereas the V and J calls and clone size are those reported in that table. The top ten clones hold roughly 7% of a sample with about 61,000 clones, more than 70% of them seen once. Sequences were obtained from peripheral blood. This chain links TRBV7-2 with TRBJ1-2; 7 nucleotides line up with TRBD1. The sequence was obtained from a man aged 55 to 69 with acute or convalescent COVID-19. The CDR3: CASSLGQGNGYTF. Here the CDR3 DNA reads TGTGCCAGCAGCTTAGGACAGGGCAACGGCTACACCTTC.